The next 16 T cell receptor beta chains were all read from a single sample in a study of shared clonotypes between healthy human individuals. Here immunoSEQ multiplex PCR was the method, and the copy in TCRdb shows in-frame clones only, minus some. The data show over a million clones, about 98% seen once. Input material: naive CD4+ T cells sorted from blood. As for subset: CD45RA+ positively selected. The origin of the receptors is a man younger than 45 in good health.

To note about this clone: Other DNA sequences within the sample encode an identical CDR3. The V gene is TRBV7-2, the J gene TRBJ2-5, with D uncertain. V lost 0 bases to trimming and J lost 4 bases, with 6 bases between them. The CDR3 extends over 13 amino acids. CDR1 and CDR2 from the germline V gene are SGHTA and FQGNSA. CDR3 bases: TGTGCCAGCAGCTTAGCTGTAAGAGAGACCCAGTACTTC. Protein: CASSLAVRETQYF.

This chain connects TRBV19 to TRBJ1-5, with D tentatively TRBD1 (5 bases). Trimming shortened V by 6 bases and J by 1 base, and 7 bases separated the two germline ends. Germline assignment: CDR1 LNHDA and CDR2 SQIVND (reference sequence). This CDR3 is built from 13 residues. The CDR3 nucleotides are TGTGCCAGTAGGGGACCGAGCAATCAGCCCCAGCATTTT. It specifies CASRGPSNQPQHF.

V usage is TRBV21-1 and J usage is TRBJ2-7. TRBV21-1 is reported as a pseudogene. CDR3 length: 11 residues. The CDR3 region is CATSEGYEQYF. The CDR3 region has the DNA TGTGCCACCTCCGAGGGGTACGAGCAGTACTTC.

This chain joins TRBV2 and TRBJ2-5; 9 positions match TRBD2. CDR1 and CDR2 from the germline V gene are SNHLY and FYNNEI. The CDR3 length is 17 residues. The junction had 12 bases not matched to a gene; V was cut back by 4 bases and J by 3 bases. The CDR3 region has the DNA TGTGCCAGCAGTGGTTTCGGCGGGAGGGCTGTTGAAGAGACCCAGTACTTC. Translating gives CASSGFGGRAVEETQYF.

The chain is built from TRBV21-1 and TRBJ1-5; the table assigns TRBD1, which was not confirmed against the DNA. TRBV21-1 counts as a pseudogene. The CDR3 is 16 amino acids. CDR3 nucleotide sequence: TGTGCCAGCAGCCTCCCCCGGTCAGGGCCCAATCAGCCCCAGCATTTT. Protein product: CASSLPRSGPNQPQHF.

V gene TRBV10-3 combines with J gene TRBJ2-2; the D gene is possibly TRBD1 (5 bases). The CDR3 runs 16 residues. Germline lookup yields CDR1 ENHRY and CDR2 SYGVKD. Deletions cut 6 bases from V and 0 bases from J, with 14 bases between. The CDR3: CAISRQTQPNTGELFF. The CDR3 region has the DNA TGTGCCATCAGCAGACAGACTCAACCGAACACCGGGGAGCTGTTTTTT.

The chain uses TRBV18 and TRBJ2-6; no clear D. CDR1 is KGHSH, CDR2 LQKENI, per germline. Deletions cut 1 base from V and 2 bases from J, with 6 bases between. CDR3 length: 15 residues. CDR3: CASSPQAAGANVLTF. The DNA of the CDR3 is TGTGCCAGCTCACCACAGGCGGCTGGGGCCAACGTCCTGACTTTC.

J is TRBJ1-2 and V is TRBV2, with D possibly being TRBD1 (6 bases). Trimming shortened V by 6 bases and J by 6 bases, and 14 bases separated the two germline ends. The germline V gene has CDR1 SNHLY and CDR2 FYNNEI. CDR3 length: 13 amino acids. CDR3 nucleotide sequence: TGTGCCAGCAGCTCAGGGACAACCCATGGCTACACCTTC. Translated: CASSSGTTHGYTF. Together with reference TRBV2 and TRBJ1-2, the CDR3 gives the full variable domain: EPEVTQTPSHQVTQMGQEVILRCVPISNHLYFYWYRQILGQKVEFLVSFYNNEISEKSEIFDDQFSVERPDGSNFTLKIRSTKLEDSAMYFCASSSGTTHGYTFGSGTRLTVV.

The V call is TRBV10-1, the J call TRBJ2-7, with 10 bases aligning to TRBD1. With 6 bases clipped from V and 3 bases from J, the junction kept 5 bases outside the gene matches. The CDR3 contains 14 residues. CDR1 is WNHNN and CDR2 is SYGVQD in the germline V gene (reference sequence). Here the CDR3 DNA reads TGCGCCAGCAGCCCCGGGACAGGGGTCTACGAGCAGTACTTC. It encodes CASSPGTGVYEQYF.

The gene calls are TRBV28 and TRBJ2-7; 12 bases line up with TRBD2. This CDR3 is 15 amino acids long. Per the germline V gene, CDR1 is MDHEN and CDR2 is SYDVKM. Trimming removed 5 bases from V and 3 bases from J; junction bases left unmatched: 5. In nucleotides, the CDR3 is TGTGCCAGCAGTAGGACTAGCGGGACCCTCTACGAGCAGTACTTC. This codes for CASSRTSGTLYEQYF.

V gene TRBV7-9 combines with J gene TRBJ2-7; 7 nucleotides match TRBD1. The CDR3 contains 14 residues. CDR1 is SEHNR, CDR2 FQNEAQ, per germline (reference sequence). V shed 5 bases and J 5 bases; nucleotides not matched to a gene: 9. CDR3 coding DNA: TGTGCCAGCAGCGACCCCAGGGGGTATAACGAGCAGTACTTC. Translation gives CASSDPRGYNEQYF. Together with reference TRBV7-9 and TRBJ2-7, the CDR3 gives the full variable domain: DTGVSQNPRHKITKRGQNVTFRCDPISEHNRLYWYRQTLGQGPEFLTYFQNEAQLEKSRLLSDRFSAERPKGSFSTLEIQRTEQGDSAMYLCASSDPRGYNEQYFGPGTRLTVT.

The CDR3 DNA is TGTGCCACCAGCAGAGAAGGGACTAGCGGGAGTTGGTACAATGAGCAGTTCTTC. Residues: CATSREGTSGSWYNEQFF. V and J are TRBV15 and TRBJ2-1, with 14 bases aligning to TRBD2. Germline CDR1 is LNHNV and CDR2 is YYDKDF (reference sequence). V shed 0 bases and J 4 bases; nucleotides not matched to a gene: 5. This CDR3 region has 18 residues. The full variable domain, in which reference TRBV15 and TRBJ2-1 provide the parts outside the CDR3, is DAMVIQNPRYQVTQFGKPVTLSCSQTLNHNVMYWYQQKSSQAPKLLFHYYDKDFNNEADTPDNFQSRRPNTSFCFLDIRSPGLGDTAMYLCATSREGTSGSWYNEQFFGPGTRLTVL.

This clone was detected only once. The chain recombines TRBV7-6 with TRBJ2-7, with D perhaps TRBD1 (5 bases). The germline CDR1 and CDR2 sequences are SGHVS and FNYEAQ. Trimming cost V 1 base and J 5 bases, with 9 bases left between them. The CDR3 extends over 13 amino acids. The CDR3 nucleotides are TGTGCCAGCAGCTTAGGTCCCAGGGACGAGCAGTACTTC. Its translation is CASSLGPRDEQYF.

This chain joins TRBV6-5 and TRBJ2-1; 7 nucleotides agree with TRBD2. The CDR3 covers 15 residues. CDR1 and CDR2 (germline): MNHEY, SVGAGI. V lost 3 bases and J lost 3; bases outside the gene matches: 5. The CDR3 DNA follows: TGTGCCAGCAGTTATAATCCTAGCGGCTACAATGAGCAGTTCTTC. Protein product: CASSYNPSGYNEQFF.

This chain joins TRBV19 and TRBJ2-7; a weak D match, TRBD2 (5 bases). Germline V gene lookup returns CDR1 LNHDA and CDR2 SQIVND (reference sequence). V was cut by 3 bases and J by 2 bases, with 14 bases left in between. The CDR3 has 15 amino acids. The CDR3 nucleotides are TGTGCCAGTAGTATCCTGGTGACGGGGACCTACGAGCAGTACTTC. Its protein product is CASSILVTGTYEQYF.

The chain combines TRBV5-1 with TRBJ2-7; perhaps TRBD1 as D (5 bases). This CDR3 spans 14 amino acids. V was cut by 1 base and J by 0 bases, with 8 bases left in between. Germline values: CDR1 SGHRS, CDR2 YFSETQ. The CDR3 DNA sequence: TGCGCCAGCAGCTTGCACAGGAGCTCCTACGAGCAGTACTTC. Translating gives CASSLHRSSYEQYF.